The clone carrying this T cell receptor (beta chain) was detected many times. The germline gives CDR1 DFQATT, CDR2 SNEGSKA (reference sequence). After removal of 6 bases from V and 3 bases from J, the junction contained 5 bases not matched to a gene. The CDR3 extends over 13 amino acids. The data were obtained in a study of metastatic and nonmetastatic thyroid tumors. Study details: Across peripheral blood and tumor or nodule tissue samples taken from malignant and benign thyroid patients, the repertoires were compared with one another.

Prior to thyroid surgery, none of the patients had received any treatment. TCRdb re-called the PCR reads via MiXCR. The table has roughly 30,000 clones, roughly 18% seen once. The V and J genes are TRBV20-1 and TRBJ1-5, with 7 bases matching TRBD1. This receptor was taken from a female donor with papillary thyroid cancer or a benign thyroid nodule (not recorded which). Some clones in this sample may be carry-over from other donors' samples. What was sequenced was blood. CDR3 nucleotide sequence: TGCAGTGCCCAGGGACAGAACAATCAGCCCCAGCATTTT. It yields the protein CSAQGQNNQPQHF.